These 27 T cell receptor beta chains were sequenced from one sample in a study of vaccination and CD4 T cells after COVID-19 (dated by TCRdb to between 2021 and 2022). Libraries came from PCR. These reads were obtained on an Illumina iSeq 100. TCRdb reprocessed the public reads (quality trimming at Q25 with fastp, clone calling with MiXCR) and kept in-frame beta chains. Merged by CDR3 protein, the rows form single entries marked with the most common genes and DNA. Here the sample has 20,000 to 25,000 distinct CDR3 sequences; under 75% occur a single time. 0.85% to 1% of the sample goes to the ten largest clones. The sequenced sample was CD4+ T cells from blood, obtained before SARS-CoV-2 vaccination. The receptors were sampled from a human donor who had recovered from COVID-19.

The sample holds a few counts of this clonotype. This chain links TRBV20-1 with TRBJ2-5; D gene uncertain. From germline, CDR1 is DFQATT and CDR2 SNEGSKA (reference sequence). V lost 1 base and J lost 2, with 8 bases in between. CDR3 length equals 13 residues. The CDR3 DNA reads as TGCAGTGCTAGAGTGGAATGGCAAGAGACCCAGTACTTC. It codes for CSARVEWQETQYF.

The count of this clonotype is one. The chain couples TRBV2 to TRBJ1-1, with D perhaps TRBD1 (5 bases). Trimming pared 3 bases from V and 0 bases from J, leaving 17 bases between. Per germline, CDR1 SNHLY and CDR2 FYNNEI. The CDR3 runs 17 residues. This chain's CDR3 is CASSEEVGQAVNTEAFF. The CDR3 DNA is TGTGCCAGCAGTGAGGAGGTGGGGCAGGCAGTGAACACTGAAGCTTTCTTT.

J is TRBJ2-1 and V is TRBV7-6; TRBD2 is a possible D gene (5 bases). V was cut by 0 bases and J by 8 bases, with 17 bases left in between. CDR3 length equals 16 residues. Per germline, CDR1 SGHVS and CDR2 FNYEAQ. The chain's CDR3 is CASSLAAAPLTDEQFF. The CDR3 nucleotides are TGTGCCAGCAGCTTAGCAGCGGCCCCCCTTACGGATGAGCAGTTCTTC.

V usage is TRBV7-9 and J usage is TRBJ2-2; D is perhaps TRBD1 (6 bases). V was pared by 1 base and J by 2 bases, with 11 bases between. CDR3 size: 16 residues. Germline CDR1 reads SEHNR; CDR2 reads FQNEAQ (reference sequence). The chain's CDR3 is CASSLGSRGNTGELFF. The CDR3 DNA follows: TGTGCCAGCAGCTTAGGTAGCAGGGGCAACACCGGGGAGCTGTTTTTT.

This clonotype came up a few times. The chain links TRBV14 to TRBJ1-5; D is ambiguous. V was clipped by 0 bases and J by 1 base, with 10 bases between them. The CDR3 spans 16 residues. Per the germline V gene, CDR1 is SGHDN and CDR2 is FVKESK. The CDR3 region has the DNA TGTGCCAGCAGCCAAGAGGCAGGAGAGAGCAATCAGCCCCAGCATTTT. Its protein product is CASSQEAGESNQPQHF.

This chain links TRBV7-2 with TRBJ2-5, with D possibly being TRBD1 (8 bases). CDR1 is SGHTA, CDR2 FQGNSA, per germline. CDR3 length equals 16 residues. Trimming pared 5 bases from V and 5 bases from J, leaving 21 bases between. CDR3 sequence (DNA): TGTGCCAGCAGCCATCCCAGACAGGGGCGGGGGGAGACCCAGTACTTC. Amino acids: CASSHPRQGRGETQYF.

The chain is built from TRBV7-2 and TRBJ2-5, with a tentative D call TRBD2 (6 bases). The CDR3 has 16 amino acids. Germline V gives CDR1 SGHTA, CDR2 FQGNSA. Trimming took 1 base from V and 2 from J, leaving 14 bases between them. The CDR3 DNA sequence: TGTGCCAGCAGCTTAGGCCTCTCCAGCGGGCAAGAGACCCAGTACTTC. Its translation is CASSLGLSSGQETQYF.

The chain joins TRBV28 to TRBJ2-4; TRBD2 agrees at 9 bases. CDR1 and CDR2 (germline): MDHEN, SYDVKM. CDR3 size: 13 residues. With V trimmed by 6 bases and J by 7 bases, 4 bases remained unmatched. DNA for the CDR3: TGTGCCAGCAGGGGACTAGCCACGAACATTCAGTACTTC. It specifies CASRGLATNIQYF.

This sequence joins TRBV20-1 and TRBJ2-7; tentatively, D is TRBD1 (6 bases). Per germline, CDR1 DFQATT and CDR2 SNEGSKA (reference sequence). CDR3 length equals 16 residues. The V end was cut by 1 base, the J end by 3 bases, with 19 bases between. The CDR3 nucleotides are TGCAGTGCTAGAGCCAATTACCCCGGGACATACTACGAGCAGTACTTC. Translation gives CSARANYPGTYYEQYF.

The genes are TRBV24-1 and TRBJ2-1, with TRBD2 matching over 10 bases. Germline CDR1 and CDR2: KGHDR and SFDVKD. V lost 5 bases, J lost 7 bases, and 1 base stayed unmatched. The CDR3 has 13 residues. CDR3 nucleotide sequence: TGTGCCACCAGTGTACTAGCGGGAAATGAGCAGTTCTTC. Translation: CATSVLAGNEQFF.

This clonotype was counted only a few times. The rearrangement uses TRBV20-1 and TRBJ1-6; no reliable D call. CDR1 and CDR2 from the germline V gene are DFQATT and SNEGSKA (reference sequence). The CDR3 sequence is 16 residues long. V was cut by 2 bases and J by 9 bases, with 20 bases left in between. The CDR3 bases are TGCAGTGCTAGATTGGAGACGGTCTTGCTCCCTTCACCCCTCCACTTT. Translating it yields CSARLETVLLPSPLHF.

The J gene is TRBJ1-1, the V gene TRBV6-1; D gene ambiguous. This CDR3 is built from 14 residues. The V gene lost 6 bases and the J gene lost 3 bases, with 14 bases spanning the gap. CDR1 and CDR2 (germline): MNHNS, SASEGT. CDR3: CASSLQSQDTEAFF. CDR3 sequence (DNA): TGTGCCAGCAGCTTACAGAGTCAGGACACTGAAGCTTTCTTT.

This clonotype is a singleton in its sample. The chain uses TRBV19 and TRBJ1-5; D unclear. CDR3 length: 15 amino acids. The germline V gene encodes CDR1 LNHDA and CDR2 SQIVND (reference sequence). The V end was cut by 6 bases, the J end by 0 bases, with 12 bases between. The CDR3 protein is CASSPRLYSNQPQHF. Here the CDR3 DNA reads TGTGCCAGTAGCCCCAGGTTATATAGCAATCAGCCCCAGCATTTT.

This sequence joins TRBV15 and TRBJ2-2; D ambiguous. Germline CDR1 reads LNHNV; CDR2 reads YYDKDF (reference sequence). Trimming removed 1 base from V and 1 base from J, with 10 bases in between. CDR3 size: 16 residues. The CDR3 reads CATSRAYRENTGELFF. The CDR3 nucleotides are TGTGCCACCAGCAGAGCCTACAGAGAGAACACCGGGGAGCTGTTTTTT.

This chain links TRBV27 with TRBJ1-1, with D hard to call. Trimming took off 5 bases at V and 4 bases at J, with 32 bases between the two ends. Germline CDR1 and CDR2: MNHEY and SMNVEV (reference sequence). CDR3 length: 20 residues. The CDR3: CASSPRVSGLSIRIRTEAFF. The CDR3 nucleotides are TGTGCCAGCAGTCCCAGAGTCTCCGGGCTGAGTATCCGAATCCGCACTGAAGCTTTCTTT.

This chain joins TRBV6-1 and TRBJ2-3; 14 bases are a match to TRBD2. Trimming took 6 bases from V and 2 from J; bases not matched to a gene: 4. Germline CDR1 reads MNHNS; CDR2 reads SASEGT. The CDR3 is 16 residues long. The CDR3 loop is CASSWTSGRNTDTQYF. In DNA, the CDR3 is TGTGCCAGCAGCTGGACTAGCGGGAGGAACACAGATACGCAGTATTTT.

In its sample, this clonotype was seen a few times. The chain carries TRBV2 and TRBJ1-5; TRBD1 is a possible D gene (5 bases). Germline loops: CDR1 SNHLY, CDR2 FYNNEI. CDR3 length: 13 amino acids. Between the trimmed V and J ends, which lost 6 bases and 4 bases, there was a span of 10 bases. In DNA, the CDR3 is TGTGCCAGCAGGGGGTGGGGGAATCAGCCCCAGCATTTT. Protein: CASRGWGNQPQHF.

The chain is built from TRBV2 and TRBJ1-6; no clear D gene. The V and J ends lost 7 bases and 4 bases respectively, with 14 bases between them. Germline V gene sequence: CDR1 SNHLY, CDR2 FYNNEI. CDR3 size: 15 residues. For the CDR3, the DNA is TGTGCCAGCAAACTTGACACGTCATATAATTCACCCCTCCACTTT. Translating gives CASKLDTSYNSPLHF. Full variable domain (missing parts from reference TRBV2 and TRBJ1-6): EPEVTQTPSHQVTQMGQEVILRCVPISNHLYFYWYRQILGQKVEFLVSFYNNEISEKSEIFDDQFSVERPDGSNFTLKIRSTKLEDSAMYFCASKLDTSYNSPLHFGNGTRLTVT.

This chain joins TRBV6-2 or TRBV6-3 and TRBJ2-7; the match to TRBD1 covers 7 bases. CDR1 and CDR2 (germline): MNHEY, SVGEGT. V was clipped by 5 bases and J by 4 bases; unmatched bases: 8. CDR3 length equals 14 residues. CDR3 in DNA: TGTGCCAGCAGTACCGACAGGGAGCGGTACGAGCAGTACTTC. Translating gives CASSTDRERYEQYF.

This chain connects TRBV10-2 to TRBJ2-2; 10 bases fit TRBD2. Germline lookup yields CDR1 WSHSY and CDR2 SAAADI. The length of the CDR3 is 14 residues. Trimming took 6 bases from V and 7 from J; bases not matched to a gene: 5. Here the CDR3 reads CASRSGRAGGELFF. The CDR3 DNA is TGCGCCAGCAGGAGCGGGAGGGCAGGCGGGGAGCTGTTTTTT.

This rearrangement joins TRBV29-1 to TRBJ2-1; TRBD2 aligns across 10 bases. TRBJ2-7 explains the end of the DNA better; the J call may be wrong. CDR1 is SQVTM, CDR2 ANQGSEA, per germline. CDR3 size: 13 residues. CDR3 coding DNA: TGCAGCGTTGTAGCTAGCGGGAGAAACGAGCAGTACTTC. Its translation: CSVVASGRNEQYF.

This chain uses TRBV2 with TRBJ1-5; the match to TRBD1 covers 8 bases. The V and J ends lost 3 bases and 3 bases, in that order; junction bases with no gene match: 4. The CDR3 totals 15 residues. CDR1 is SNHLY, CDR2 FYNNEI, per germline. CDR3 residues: CASSEYRGINQPQHF. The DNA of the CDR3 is TGTGCCAGCAGTGAGTACAGGGGGATCAATCAGCCCCAGCATTTT.

DNA for the CDR3: TGTGCCAGCAGTCGTAACCAGTACGAGCAGTACTTC. Its protein product is CASSRNQYEQYF. The chain employs TRBV6-1 and TRBJ2-7; D unclear. Per the germline V gene, CDR1 is MNHNS and CDR2 is SASEGT. This CDR3 is 12 amino acids long. V lost 5 bases and J lost 4, with 9 bases in between.

In DNA form, the CDR3 reads TGTGCCAGCAGACCGACAGGGAACACTGAAGCTTTCTTT. Its translation is CASRPTGNTEAFF. The V call is TRBV6-1, the J call TRBJ1-1; possibly TRBD1 for D (6 bases). This CDR3 has 13 residues. The ends were cut back, 6 bases at V and 1 base at J, with 9 bases in the middle. Germline V gives CDR1 MNHNS, CDR2 SASEGT.

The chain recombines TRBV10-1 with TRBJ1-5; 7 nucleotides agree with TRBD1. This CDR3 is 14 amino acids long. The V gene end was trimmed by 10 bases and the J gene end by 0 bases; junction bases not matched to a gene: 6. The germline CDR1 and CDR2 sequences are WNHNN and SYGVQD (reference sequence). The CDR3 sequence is CANPQGSSNQPQHF. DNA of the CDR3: TGCGCCAACCCACAGGGGAGTAGCAATCAGCCCCAGCATTTT.

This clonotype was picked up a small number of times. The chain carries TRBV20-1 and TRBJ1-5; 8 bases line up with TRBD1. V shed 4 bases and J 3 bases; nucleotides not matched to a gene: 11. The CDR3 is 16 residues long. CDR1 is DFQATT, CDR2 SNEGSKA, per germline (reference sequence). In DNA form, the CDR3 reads TGCAGTGCTATAAGGACAGGGCAGGGATTCAATCAGCCCCAGCATTTT. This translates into CSAIRTGQGFNQPQHF.

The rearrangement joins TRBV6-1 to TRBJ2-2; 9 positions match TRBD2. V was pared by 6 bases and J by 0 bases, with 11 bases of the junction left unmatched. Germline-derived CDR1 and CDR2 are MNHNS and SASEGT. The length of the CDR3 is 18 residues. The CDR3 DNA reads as TGTGCCAGCAGCCTAGGAGGTGCGGGAGGGGCGAACACCGGGGAGCTGTTTTTT. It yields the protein CASSLGGAGGANTGELFF.